Listed below are T cell receptor beta chains from one sample, sequenced in a study of circulating and synovial CD4+ cells in juvenile arthritis. Profiled with immunoSEQ multiplex PCR; TCRdb holds only in-frame clones, not every one. The sample records some 15,000 clones, approximately 90% being singletons. Sequenced material: CD4+ T cells from blood. These receptors were collected from a human donor with juvenile idiopathic arthritis. CDR3s include the opening cysteine and the closing phenylalanine or tryptophan. The D gene is left open where the match is weak. Where a row states a size, it is once, few, many or the class of an expanded clone; other rows omit it.

d_call	clone_size	j_call	v_call	cdr3_nt	cdr3_aa
.	.	TRBJ1-5	TRBV2	TGTGCCAGCAGTAGCCGGGTGGATAGCAATCAGCCCCAGCATTTT	CASSSRVDSNQPQHF
TRBD2	.	TRBJ2-7	TRBV5-1	TGCGCCAGCAGCCCTGGTTCTAGCGGGAGAATTGGCGAGCAGTACTTC	CASSPGSSGRIGEQYF
TRBD1	.	TRBJ1-5	TRBV30	TGTGCCTGGGCGGACAGGGCTAGCAATCAGCCCCAGCATTTT	CAWADRASNQPQHF
TRBD2	.	TRBJ2-1	TRBV7-7	TGTGCCAGCAGCCCTGGTCAGCGGGGAGCCTACAATGAGCAGTTCTTC	CASSPGQRGAYNEQFF
TRBD2	.	TRBJ2-7	TRBV7-3	TGTGCCAGCAGGGCCGGGACTAGCGAGAGTGAGCAGTACTTC	CASRAGTSESEQYF
.	.	TRBJ2-1	TRBV18	TGTGCCAGCTCACCAGCGGTAGGGGCGTCCTACAATGAGCAGTTCTTC	CASSPAVGASYNEQFF
TRBD2	.	TRBJ2-1	TRBV11-3	TGTGCCAGCAGCTTATTCACGGGGGGCAATGAGCAGTTCTTC	CASSLFTGGNEQFF
TRBD1	.	TRBJ1-4	TRBV5-1	TGCGCCAGCGGAACAGGGGGCGTCAATGAAAAACTGTTTTTT	CASGTGGVNEKLFF
.	.	TRBJ1-1	TRBV27	TGTGCCAGCAGTTCCCTGACAGGCATGAACACTGAAGCTTTCTTT	CASSSLTGMNTEAFF
TRBD1	.	TRBJ1-4	TRBV9	TGTGCCAGCAGCGTAGGAGGGACAGGGGGTAGGGAAAAACTGTTTTTT	CASSVGGTGGREKLFF
TRBD1	once	TRBJ2-7	TRBV30	TGTGCCTGGAGTGGTGGGACAGGGGGAACTCTAATCAGCGAGCAGTACTTC	CAWSGGTGGTLISEQYF
TRBD1	.	TRBJ1-1	TRBV5-1	TGCGCCAGCAGCAACGGACAGGGAGGTACTGAAGCTTTCTTT	CASSNGQGGTEAFF
.	.	TRBJ1-5	TRBV18	TGTGCCAGCTCACTAACAGGTCATCGGAGTCAGCCCCAGCATTTT	CASSLTGHRSQPQHF
.	.	TRBJ1-4	TRBV6-5	TGTGCCAGCAGTTACGGGGGGATGTCAGCTAATGAAAAACTGTTTTTT	CASSYGGMSANEKLFF
.	.	TRBJ1-2	TRBV5-4	TGTGCCAGCAGCCCGGGGGGGGGTGGTCGGGTCGGGTATGGCTACACCTTC	CASSPGGGGRVGYGYTF
.	.	TRBJ1-4	TRBV19	TGTGCCAGTAGTATGGGCACAGTAGAAAAACTGTTTTTT	CASSMGTVEKLFF
.	once	TRBJ2-5	TRBV6-5	TGTGCCAGCAGTTCCCCCAAAGAGACCCAGTACTTC	CASSSPKETQYF
.	.	TRBJ2-5	TRBV19	TGTGCCAGTAATGTCGGGGGGCCCCAAGAGACCCAGTACTTC	CASNVGGPQETQYF
.	.	TRBJ1-2	TRBV5-4	TGTGCCAGCAGCTTGGCCACTAGGGCCCAACATGGCTACACCTTC	CASSLATRAQHGYTF
.	.	TRBJ1-1	TRBV5-8	TGTGCCAGCAGCCTACAGGCCCTACCGAACACTGAAGCTTTCTTT	CASSLQALPNTEAFF
.	.	TRBJ1-1	TRBV7-9	TGTGCCAGCAGCTTTAGGGGTGGAAGGGGAAACACTGAAGCTTTCTTT	CASSFRGGRGNTEAFF
TRBD2	.	TRBJ2-3	TRBV4-1	TGCGCCAGCAGCCTCAGCGGGGGGGCAAGAACAGATACGCAGTATTTT	CASSLSGGARTDTQYF
TRBD1	.	TRBJ2-2	TRBV5-6	TGTGCCAGCAGCAGGAGGACAGGGTTGAACACCGGGGAGCTGTTTTTT	CASSRRTGLNTGELFF
.	.	TRBJ2-7	TRBV27	TGTGCCAGCAGCTACAAGACAGGCTCCTACGAGCAGTACTTC	CASSYKTGSYEQYF
.	.	TRBJ1-1	TRBV19	TGTGCCAGTAGCACCAGCGTGAACACTGAAGCTTTCTTT	CASSTSVNTEAFF
TRBD2	.	TRBJ2-7	TRBV7-9	TGTGCCAGCAGCTCCACCGGGACTAGCTACGAGCAGTACTTC	CASSSTGTSYEQYF
TRBD1	.	TRBJ2-5	TRBV7-6	TGTGCCAGCAGCTCCTACTCTCAGGGGGATGGGACCCAGTACTTC	CASSSYSQGDGTQYF
.	few	TRBJ2-6	TRBV28	TGTGCCAGCAGTGAAAGCGGGTCTGGGGCCAACGTCCTGACTTTC	CASSESGSGANVLTF
TRBD1	.	TRBJ1-1	TRBV19	TGTGCCAGTAGTCCAGGACAGGTGTCGAACACTGAAGCTTTCTTT	CASSPGQVSNTEAFF
.	.	TRBJ2-3	TRBV9	TGTGCCAGCAGCGTAAGCGGTGCAGATACGCAGTATTTT	CASSVSGADTQYF
TRBD2	once	TRBJ2-2	TRBV7-2	TGTGCCAGCAGCTTAGTAGGTGGGAGGGCAAGCGGGGAGCTGTTTTTT	CASSLVGGRASGELFF
.	.	TRBJ2-7	TRBV21-1	TGTGCCAGCACACCACTAGCGGGAGGGTCCTACGAGCAGTACTTC	CASTPLAGGSYEQYF